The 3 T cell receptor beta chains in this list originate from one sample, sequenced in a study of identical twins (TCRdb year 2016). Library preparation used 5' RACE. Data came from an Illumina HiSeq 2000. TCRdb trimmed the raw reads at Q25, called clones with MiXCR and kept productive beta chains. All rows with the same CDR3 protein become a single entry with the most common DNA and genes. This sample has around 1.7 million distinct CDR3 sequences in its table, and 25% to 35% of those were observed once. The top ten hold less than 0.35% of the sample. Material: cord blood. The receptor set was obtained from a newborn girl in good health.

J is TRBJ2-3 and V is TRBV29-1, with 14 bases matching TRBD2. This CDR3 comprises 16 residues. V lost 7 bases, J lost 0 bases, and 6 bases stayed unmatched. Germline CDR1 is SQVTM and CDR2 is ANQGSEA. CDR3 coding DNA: TGCAGCGCCGGACTAGCGGGAGGAACTAGCACAGATACGCAGTATTTT. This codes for CSAGLAGGTSTDTQYF.

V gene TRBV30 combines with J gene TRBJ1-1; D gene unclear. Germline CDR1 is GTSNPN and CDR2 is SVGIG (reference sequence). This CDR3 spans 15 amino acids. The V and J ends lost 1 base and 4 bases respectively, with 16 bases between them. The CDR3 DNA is TGTGCCTGGAGTGCCCCCCCCGGGCGAGGCACTGAAGCTTTCTTT. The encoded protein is CAWSAPPGRGTEAFF. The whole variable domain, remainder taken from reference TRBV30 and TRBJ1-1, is SQTIHQWPATLVQPVGSPLSLECTVEGTSNPNLYWYRQAAGRGLQLLFYSVGIGQISSEVPQNLSASRPQDRQFILSSKKLLLSDSGFYLCAWSAPPGRGTEAFFGQGTRLTVV.

CDR3 protein: CASSQGYGTSGTYEQYF. CDR3 nucleotides: TGTGCCAGCAGCCAAGGGTACGGGACTAGCGGTACCTACGAGCAGTACTTC. This sequence joins TRBV3-1 and TRBJ2-7, with 11 positions matching TRBD2. Germline V gene sequence: CDR1 LGHDT, CDR2 YNNKEL (reference sequence). This CDR3 region has 17 residues. V trimming: 1 base; J trimming: 2 bases; junction bases outside the gene matches: 7.